The clone carrying this T cell receptor (beta chain) appeared a single time. Antigen specificity is unknown. This specimen belongs to a study of cytomegalovirus exposure and HLA in healthy donors. Study-wide background: Assignment to the Caucasian-associated ancestry cluster applied to around 76% of the approximately 360 genotyped donors.

Regarding the study as a whole: For presence/absence analyses, sequencing depth was assumed to be roughly uniform across donors. HLA-A and HLA-B allele assignments for most subjects were reportedly predicted accurately using TCR beta sequences.

PCR involved 60 Vbeta and 13 Jbeta primers. Only in-frame clones appear in the TCRdb table, and some are missing; sequencing was by immunoSEQ multiplex PCR. The data show about 170,000 clones, more than 60% seen once. Source material: PBMCs. The TCR was taken from a woman aged 45 to 65 in good health and CMV-seropositive.

The CDR3: CASSSQPTIAGVQDEQFF. The CDR3 DNA reads as TGTGCCAGCAGTAGTCAACCGACTATCGCGGGAGTGCAGGATGAGCAGTTCTTC. This chain connects TRBV7-3 to TRBJ2-1, with TRBD2 matching 7 bases. The CDR3 is 18 amino acids. The ends lost 6 bases at V and 8 bases at J; junction bases unmatched: 22. CDR1 SGHTA and CDR2 FQGTGA come from the germline V gene.